The rows below give T cell receptor beta chains drawn from one sample of a study of blood T cells in healthy people across ages. MiXCR was run by TCRdb on the 5' RACE reads, yielding one entry per CDR3 protein. Of around 1,700,000 distinct CDR3 sequences listed, over 25% are singletons. The specimen was blood. The receptors were sampled from a woman in her twenties or thirties in good health. CDR3s include the opening cysteine and the closing phenylalanine or tryptophan. Fields, in order: V gene, clone size, J gene, D gene, CDR3 protein, CDR3 DNA. D genes are given only for firm matches. Rows give clone size only sometimes, using once, few, many, or a class for an expanded clone.

TRBV6-5	NA	TRBJ1-1	NA	CASRNGQLLTETFF	TGTGCCAGCAGAAACGGACAGTTACTCACTGAAACTTTCTTT
TRBV28	NA	TRBJ2-1	NA	CASSLILGGAGEQFF	TGTGCCAGCAGTTTAATCCTAGGGGGGGCCGGTGAGCAGTTCTTC
TRBV12-3/TRBV12-4	NA	TRBJ2-1	NA	CASSAGLAPQFF	TGTGCCAGCAGTGCAGGGCTCGCGCCCCAGTTCTTC
TRBV7-2	NA	TRBJ2-2	NA	CASSTTQGTGELFF	TGTGCCAGCAGCACCACACAGGGTACAGGGGAGCTGTTTTTT
TRBV7-9	many	TRBJ2-7	NA	CASSLEADVRQYF	TGTGCCAGCAGCTTAGAGGCGGACGTACGGCAGTACTTC
TRBV7-2	NA	TRBJ2-1	TRBD1	CASSEGGPVASYNEQFF	TGTGCCAGCAGCGAAGGGGGCCCCGTTGCGTCCTACAATGAGCAGTTCTTC
TRBV11-2	NA	TRBJ2-1	TRBD2	CASSRGLAGLGRQFF	TGTGCCAGCAGCCGTGGTCTAGCGGGTCTAGGACGGCAGTTCTTC
TRBV3-1	NA	TRBJ2-3	TRBD2	CASSPGGSGATDTQYF	TGTGCCAGCAGCCCCGGGGGGAGCGGGGCCACAGATACGCAGTATTTT
TRBV6-2/TRBV6-3	NA	TRBJ2-7	NA	CASSYSGPSYEQYF	TGTGCCAGCAGTTACTCGGGGCCCTCCTACGAGCAGTACTTC
TRBV5-6	few	TRBJ2-1	TRBD2	CASSYSPLAVSYNEQFF	TGTGCCAGCAGCTACAGCCCACTAGCGGTCTCCTACAATGAGCAGTTCTTC
TRBV2	NA	TRBJ2-2	NA	CARQGTGELFF	TGTGCCAGACAGGGAACAGGGGAGCTGTTTTTT
TRBV27	NA	TRBJ2-7	NA	CASRKNNVGEQYF	TGTGCCAGCCGAAAAAATAACGTGGGGGAGCAGTACTTC
TRBV7-6	NA	TRBJ2-4	TRBD2	CASSRGGSVYNEQYF	TGTGCCAGCAGTCGGGGGGGTAGCGTGTACAATGAGCAGTACTTC
TRBV20-1	NA	TRBJ2-3	TRBD2	CSLWASSGGYTDTQYF	TGCAGTTTGTGGGCCTCTAGCGGGGGTTACACAGATACGCAGTATTTT
TRBV29-1	few	TRBJ1-1	NA	CSVGEQREAFF	TGCAGCGTTGGCGAGCAGAGAGAAGCTTTCTTT
TRBV6-5	NA	TRBJ1-5	NA	CASSYTTPYGQPQHF	TGTGCCAGCAGTTACACGACCCCTTATGGTCAGCCCCAGCATTTT
TRBV15	many	TRBJ2-7	NA	CATSRDTRGPSYEQYF	TGTGCCACCAGCAGAGATACTCGCGGGCCCTCCTACGAGCAGTACTTC
TRBV6-1	many	TRBJ1-5	NA	CASSDTGRVDQPQHF	TGTGCCAGCAGTGATACCGGGAGGGTAGACCAGCCCCAGCATTTT
TRBV20-1	few	TRBJ1-5	NA	CSAPSLGGLGQPQHF	TGCAGTGCTCCCTCCCTTGGAGGGCTTGGTCAGCCCCAGCATTTT
TRBV7-6	NA	TRBJ2-7	NA	CAGSQRGDSYEQYF	TGTGCCGGCAGCCAGCGAGGGGATAGCTACGAGCAGTACTTC
TRBV6-5	NA	TRBJ2-2	NA	CASSYQGRGTGELFF	TGTGCCAGCAGTTACCAGGGAAGGGGGACCGGGGAGCTGTTTTTT
TRBV24-1	NA	TRBJ2-7	NA	CTTSESGTNYEQYF	TGTACCACCAGTGAGTCTGGGACAAACTACGAGCAGTACTTC
TRBV29-1	many	TRBJ2-2	NA	CSVSDTGELFF	TGCAGCGTATCAGACACCGGGGAGCTGTTTTTT
TRBV7-6	few	TRBJ2-7	NA	CASSLLRGEDTYEQYF	TGTGCCAGCAGCTTACTTCGTGGCGAGGACACGTACGAGCAGTACTTC
TRBV7-9	NA	TRBJ2-3	TRBD1	CASNDRERDTQYF	TGTGCCAGCAACGACAGGGAAAGGGATACGCAGTATTTT
TRBV7-9	NA	TRBJ2-5	TRBD2	CASSLGEGLAGPETQYF	TGTGCCAGCAGCTTGGGGGAAGGTCTAGCGGGCCCAGAGACCCAGTACTTC
TRBV20-1	many	TRBJ1-1	NA	CSARDRVVYTEAFF	TGCAGTGCTAGAGATAGAGTGGTATACACTGAAGCTTTCTTT
TRBV11-2	NA	TRBJ2-5	NA	CASSVGVSETLYF	TGTGCCAGCAGCGTAGGGGTTTCTGAGACCCTGTACTTC
TRBV7-9	few	TRBJ2-1	NA	CASSPQGGENEQFF	TGTGCCAGCAGCCCTCAGGGCGGGGAGAATGAGCAGTTCTTC
TRBV7-2	NA	TRBJ2-7	NA	CASSLARGWSYEQYF	TGTGCCAGCAGCCTGGCGCGGGGTTGGTCCTACGAGCAGTACTTC
TRBV12-3/TRBV12-4	many	TRBJ2-1	TRBD2	CASSLRLANNEQFF	TGTGCCAGCAGTCTACGACTAGCAAACAATGAGCAGTTCTTC
TRBV29-1	many	TRBJ2-1	NA	CSVEERAAISNEQFF	TGCAGCGTTGAAGAACGGGCAGCAATTAGCAATGAGCAGTTCTTC
TRBV29-1	NA	TRBJ1-1	NA	CSGGQGGATEAFF	TGCAGCGGCGGCCAGGGTGGGGCGACTGAAGCTTTCTTT
TRBV6-2/TRBV6-3	NA	TRBJ2-3	NA	CASSRDITDTQYF	TGTGCCAGCAGTCGGGACATCACAGATACGCAGTATTTT
TRBV5-1	NA	TRBJ1-4	NA	CASSLETAYEKLFF	TGCGCCAGCAGCTTGGAAACAGCTTATGAAAAACTGTTTTTT
TRBV7-9	few	TRBJ1-2	NA	CASSLESAGSRGYTF	TGTGCCAGCAGCTTAGAATCGGCAGGGAGTCGCGGCTACACCTTC
TRBV20-1	few	TRBJ2-7	TRBD1	CSARAGTGVYEQYF	TGCAGTGCTAGGGCCGGGACAGGGGTTTACGAGCAGTACTTC
TRBV2	few	TRBJ2-1	NA	CASTRMGADEQFF	TGTGCCAGCACGCGGATGGGGGCAGATGAGCAGTTCTTC